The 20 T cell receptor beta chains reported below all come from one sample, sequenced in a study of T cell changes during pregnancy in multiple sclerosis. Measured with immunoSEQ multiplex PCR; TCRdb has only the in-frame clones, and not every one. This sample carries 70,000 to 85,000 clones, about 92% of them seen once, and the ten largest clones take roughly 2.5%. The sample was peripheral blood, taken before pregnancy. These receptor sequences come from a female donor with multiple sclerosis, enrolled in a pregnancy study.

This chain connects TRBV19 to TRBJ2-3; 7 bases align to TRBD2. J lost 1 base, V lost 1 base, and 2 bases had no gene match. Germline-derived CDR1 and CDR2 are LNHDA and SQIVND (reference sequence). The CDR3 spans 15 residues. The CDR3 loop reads CASSIGLAGTDTQYF. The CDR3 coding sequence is TGTGCCAGTAGTATAGGACTAGCCGGCACAGATACGCAGTATTTT.

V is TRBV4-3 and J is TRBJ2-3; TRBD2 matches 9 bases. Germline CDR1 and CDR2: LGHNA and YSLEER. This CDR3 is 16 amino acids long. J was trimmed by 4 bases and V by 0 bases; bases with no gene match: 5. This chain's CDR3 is CASSQEGGRASDTQYF. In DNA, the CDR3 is TGCGCCAGCAGCCAAGAGGGCGGGAGGGCCTCAGATACGCAGTATTTT.

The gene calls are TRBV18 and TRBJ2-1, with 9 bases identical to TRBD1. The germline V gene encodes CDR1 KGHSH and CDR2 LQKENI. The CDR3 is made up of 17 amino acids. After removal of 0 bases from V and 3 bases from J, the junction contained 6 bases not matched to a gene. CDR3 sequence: CASSPPTTGGGYNEQFF. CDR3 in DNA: TGTGCCAGCTCACCACCGACGACAGGGGGAGGCTACAATGAGCAGTTCTTC.

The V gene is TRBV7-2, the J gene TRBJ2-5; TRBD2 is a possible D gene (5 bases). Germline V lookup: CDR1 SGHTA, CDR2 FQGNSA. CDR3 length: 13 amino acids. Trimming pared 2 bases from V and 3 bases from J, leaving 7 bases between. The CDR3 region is CASSLRGKETQYF. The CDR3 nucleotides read TGTGCCAGCAGCTTACGAGGGAAAGAGACCCAGTACTTC.

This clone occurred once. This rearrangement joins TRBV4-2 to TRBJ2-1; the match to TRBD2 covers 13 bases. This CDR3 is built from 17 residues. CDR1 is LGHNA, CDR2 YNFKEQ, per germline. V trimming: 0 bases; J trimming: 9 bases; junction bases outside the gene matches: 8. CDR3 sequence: CASSQDRTSGRASEQFF. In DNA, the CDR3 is TGTGCCAGCAGCCAAGATAGAACTAGCGGGAGGGCCAGTGAGCAGTTCTTC.

The CDR3 coding sequence is TGTGCCACCAGCATCCTCCGGACAGGGATGAACATTCAGTACTTC. Its translation is CATSILRTGMNIQYF. The chain recombines TRBV15 with TRBJ2-4; 8 bases agree with TRBD1. Germline lookup yields CDR1 LNHNV and CDR2 YYDKDF (reference sequence). This CDR3 region has 15 residues. Germline trimming cut 4 bases from V and 7 bases from J; bases unmatched to any gene: 9. The whole variable domain, remainder taken from reference TRBV15 and TRBJ2-4, is DAMVIQNPRYQVTQFGKPVTLSCSQTLNHNVMYWYQQKSSQAPKLLFHYYDKDFNNEADTPDNFQSRRPNTSFCFLDIRSPGLGDTAMYLCATSILRTGMNIQYFGAGTRLSVL.

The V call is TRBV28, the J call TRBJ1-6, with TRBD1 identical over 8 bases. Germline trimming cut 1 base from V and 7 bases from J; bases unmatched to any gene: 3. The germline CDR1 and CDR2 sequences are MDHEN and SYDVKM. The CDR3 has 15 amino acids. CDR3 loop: CASSLSGGWNSPLHF. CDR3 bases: TGTGCCAGCAGTTTATCAGGGGGCTGGAATTCACCCCTCCACTTT.

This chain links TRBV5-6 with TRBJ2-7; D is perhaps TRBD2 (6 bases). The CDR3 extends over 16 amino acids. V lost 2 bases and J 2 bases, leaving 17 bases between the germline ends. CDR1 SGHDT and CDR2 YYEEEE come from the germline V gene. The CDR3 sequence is CASSFGLAQRPYEQYF. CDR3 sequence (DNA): TGTGCCAGCAGCTTTGGCCTAGCGCAGAGGCCCTACGAGCAGTACTTC.

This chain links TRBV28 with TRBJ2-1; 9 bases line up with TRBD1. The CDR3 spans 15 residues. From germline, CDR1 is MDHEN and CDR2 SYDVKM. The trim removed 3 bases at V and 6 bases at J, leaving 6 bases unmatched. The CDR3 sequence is CASSLWDRVVNEQFF. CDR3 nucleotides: TGTGCCAGCAGTTTGTGGGACAGGGTCGTCAATGAGCAGTTCTTC.

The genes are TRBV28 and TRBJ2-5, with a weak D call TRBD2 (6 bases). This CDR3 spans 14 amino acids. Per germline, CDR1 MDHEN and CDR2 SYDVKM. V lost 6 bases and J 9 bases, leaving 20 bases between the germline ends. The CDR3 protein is CASSSSEGVWAQYF. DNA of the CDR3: TGTGCCAGCAGCTCGTCGGAGGGAGTGTGGGCCCAGTACTTC.

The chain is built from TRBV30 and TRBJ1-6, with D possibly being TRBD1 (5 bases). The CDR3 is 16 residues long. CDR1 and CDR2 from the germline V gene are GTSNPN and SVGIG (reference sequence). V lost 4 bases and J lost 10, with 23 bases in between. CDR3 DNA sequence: TGTGCCTGGACCTACACTAGGAGGGGAACGGGATCACCCCTCCACTTT. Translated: CAWTYTRRGTGSPLHF.

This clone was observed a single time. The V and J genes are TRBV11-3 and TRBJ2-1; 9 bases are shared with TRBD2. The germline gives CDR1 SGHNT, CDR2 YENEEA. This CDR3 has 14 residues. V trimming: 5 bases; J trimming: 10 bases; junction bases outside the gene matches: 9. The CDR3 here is CASSLVAGVKEQFF. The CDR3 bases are TGTGCCAGCAGCCTAGTAGCGGGAGTGAAGGAGCAGTTCTTC.

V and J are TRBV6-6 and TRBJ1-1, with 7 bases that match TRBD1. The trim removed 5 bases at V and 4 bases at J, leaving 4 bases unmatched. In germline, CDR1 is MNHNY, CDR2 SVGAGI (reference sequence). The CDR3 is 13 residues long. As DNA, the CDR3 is TGTGCCAGCAGTCCGGGACAGATCACTGAAGCTTTCTTT. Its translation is CASSPGQITEAFF.

The CDR3 protein is CASSLAGAGRAYNEQFF. The CDR3 nucleotides read TGTGCCAGCAGCTTAGCCGGAGCAGGGAGGGCCTACAATGAGCAGTTCTTC. The chain has TRBV7-2 and TRBJ2-1; 7 bases agree with TRBD2. Trimming took 0 bases from V and 2 from J; bases not matched to a gene: 7. The CDR3 runs 17 residues. Germline-derived CDR1 and CDR2 are SGHTA and FQGNSA.

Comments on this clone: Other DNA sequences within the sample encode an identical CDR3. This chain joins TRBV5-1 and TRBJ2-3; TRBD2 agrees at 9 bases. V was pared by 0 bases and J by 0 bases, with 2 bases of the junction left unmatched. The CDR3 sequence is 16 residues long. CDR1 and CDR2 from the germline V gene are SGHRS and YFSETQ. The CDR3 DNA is TGCGCCAGCAGCTTGGTGCTAGCGGGAAGCACAGATACGCAGTATTTT. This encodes CASSLVLAGSTDTQYF.

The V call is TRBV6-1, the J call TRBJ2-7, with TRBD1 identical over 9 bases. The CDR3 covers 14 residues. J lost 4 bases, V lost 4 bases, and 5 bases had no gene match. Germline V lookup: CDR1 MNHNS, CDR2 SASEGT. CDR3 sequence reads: CASSAYRGPYEQYF. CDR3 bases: TGTGCCAGCAGTGCCTACAGGGGGCCATACGAGCAGTACTTC.

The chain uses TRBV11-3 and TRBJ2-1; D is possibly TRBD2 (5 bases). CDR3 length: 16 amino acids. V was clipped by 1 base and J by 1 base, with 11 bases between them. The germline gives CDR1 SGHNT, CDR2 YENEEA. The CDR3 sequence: CASSLVGLGSYNEQFF. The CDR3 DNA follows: TGTGCCAGCAGCTTAGTCGGACTGGGGTCCTACAATGAGCAGTTCTTC.

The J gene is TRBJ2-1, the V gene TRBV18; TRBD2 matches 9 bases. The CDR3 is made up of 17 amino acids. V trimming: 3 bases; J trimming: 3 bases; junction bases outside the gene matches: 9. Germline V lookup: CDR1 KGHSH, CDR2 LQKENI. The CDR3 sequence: CASSPLRSAGGYNEQFF. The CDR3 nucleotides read TGTGCCAGCTCACCCCTTAGATCAGCGGGAGGCTACAATGAGCAGTTCTTC.

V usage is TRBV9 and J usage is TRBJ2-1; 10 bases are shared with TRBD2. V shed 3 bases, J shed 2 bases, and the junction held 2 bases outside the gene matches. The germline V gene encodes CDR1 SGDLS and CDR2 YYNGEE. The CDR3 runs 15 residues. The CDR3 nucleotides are TGTGCCAGCAGCGCTAGCGGGGGTACCTACAATGAGCAGTTCTTC. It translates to CASSASGGTYNEQFF.

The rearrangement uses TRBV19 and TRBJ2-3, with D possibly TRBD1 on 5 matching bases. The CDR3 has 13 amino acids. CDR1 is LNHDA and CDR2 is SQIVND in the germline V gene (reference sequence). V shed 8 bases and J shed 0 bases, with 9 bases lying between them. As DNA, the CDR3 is TGTGCCAGTCGACAGTCTAGCACAGATACGCAGTATTTT. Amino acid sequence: CASRQSSTDTQYF.